This TCR beta chain was profiled in a study of OX40 agonist ivuxolimab in advanced cancers. About the study: Intravenous ivuxolimab was administered to patients every 2 weeks at 0.01 to 10 mg/kg.

Profiled with immunoSEQ multiplex PCR; TCRdb holds only in-frame clones, not every one. Altogether approximately 75,000 clones are present, around 90% being singletons, with the ten largest covering around 0.39%. The sample holds a few counts of this clone. Other DNA sequences in this specimen translate into the identical CDR3. With 1 base removed from V and 4 bases from J, the gap between germline ends came to 5 bases. Per germline, CDR1 LGHNA and CDR2 YNFKEQ. There are 12 residues in the CDR3. The sequencing used CD4+ or CD8+ T cells sorted from blood, collected in a trial of the OX40 agonist ivuxolimab. The receptor's source is an adult with an advanced solid tumor such as melanoma, head and neck, liver or kidney cancer. The rearrangement links TRBV4-2 to TRBJ2-7; D not resolved. In DNA form, the CDR3 reads TGTGCCAGCAGCCAAGTTTCGTACGAGCAGTACTTC. It is translated as CASSQVSYEQYF.